This TCR beta chain was captured in a study of T cell responses to AZD1222 COVID-19 vaccine. Study observations and caveats: Baseline testing showed seropositivity in only 6 or 7 AZD1222 recipients.

Worth noting for this clone: Its antigen is still unknown.

Profiled with immunoSEQ multiplex PCR; TCRdb holds only in-frame clones, not every one. The sample contains 85,000 to 130,000 clones, 93% of which appear only once. This clonotype was sampled from an adult in good health. This specimen was peripheral blood, taken on day 0 of AZD1222 vaccination.

The CDR3 nucleotides read TGTGCCAGCAGCTCCCACGGCGACGAGCAGTACTTC. Protein sequence: CASSSHGDEQYF. This chain uses TRBV11-2 with TRBJ2-7; D is uncertain. Trimming took 4 bases from V and 5 from J, leaving 9 bases between them. This CDR3 is 12 amino acids long. In germline, CDR1 is SGHAT, CDR2 FQNNGV.